Listed here are 25 T cell receptor beta chains from one sample, sequenced in a study of cytomegalovirus exposure and HLA in healthy donors. The PCR used 60 Vbeta and 13 Jbeta primers. Libraries were prepared by immunoSEQ multiplex PCR; TCRdb keeps only in-frame clonotypes and omits some of them. Among under 200,000 clones listed, roughly 80% were seen once. The material sequenced was PBMCs. Source of these receptors: a man aged 40-50 years in good health and CMV-seronegative.

Remarks on this clone: At one boundary the junction diverges from the germline segment, which might be a read error. The chain is built from TRBV11-2 and TRBJ2-3; 7 bases are shared with TRBD2. The CDR3 spans 11 residues. Germline V gene sequence: CDR1 SGHAT, CDR2 FQNNGV. The CDR3 loop is CASSPGGIPSF. The CDR3, as DNA: TGTGCCAGCAGCCCGGGGGGAATCCCCTCTTTT.

V and J are TRBV6-5 and TRBJ1-6; 7 bases map to TRBD1. This CDR3 contains 13 residues. Germline CDR1 is MNHEY and CDR2 is SVGAGI. Unmatched junction bases numbered 7, after V lost 6 bases and J lost 11 bases. CDR3 bases: TGTGCCAGCAGAATAACAGGGGCGGCACCCCTCCACTTT. Translating gives CASRITGAAPLHF.

The chain recombines TRBV30 with TRBJ1-1; D gene uncertain. Trimming cost V 2 bases and J 5 bases, with 15 bases left between them. The CDR3 length is 14 residues. Germline V lookup: CDR1 GTSNPN, CDR2 SVGIG (reference sequence). CDR3 loop: CAWSTRREETEAFF. In DNA, the CDR3 is TGTGCCTGGAGTACCAGGAGGGAGGAAACTGAAGCTTTCTTT.

This clone appeared a single time. This chain links TRBV20-1 with TRBJ2-1; no reliable D call. The germline CDR1 and CDR2 sequences are DFQATT and SNEGSKA (reference sequence). Trimming took off 3 bases at V and 10 bases at J, with 7 bases between the two ends. The CDR3 length is 10 residues. The CDR3 DNA reads TGCAGTGCTAGCCTTAAAGAGCAGTTCTTC. It specifies CSASLKEQFF.

The rearrangement joins TRBV5-1 to TRBJ1-4; 9 bases are a match to TRBD1. Trimming at V came to 2 bases and at J to 2 bases, leaving 4 bases not matched to a gene. Germline V gene lookup returns CDR1 SGHRS and CDR2 YFSETQ. The CDR3 consists of 16 residues. CDR3 in DNA: TGCGCCAGCAGCTTCGGGGACAGGGCCACTAATGAAAAACTGTTTTTT. Translated: CASSFGDRATNEKLFF. The full variable domain, with the rest looked up from reference TRBV5-1 and TRBJ1-4, is KAGVTQTPRYLIKTRGQQVTLSCSPISGHRSVSWYQQTPGQGLQFLFEYFSETQRNKGNFPGRFSGRQFSNSRSEMNVSTLELGDSALYLCASSFGDRATNEKLFFGSGTQLSVL.

This clone was observed once. The J gene is TRBJ2-3, the V gene TRBV7-6; 8 bases match TRBD2. The CDR3 is 15 residues long. With V trimmed by 5 bases and J by 3 bases, 7 bases remained unmatched. Germline V lookup: CDR1 SGHVS, CDR2 FNYEAQ. The CDR3 sequence is CASSPGLEITDTQYF. The CDR3 nucleotides read TGTGCCAGCAGCCCGGGACTAGAAATAACAGATACGCAGTATTTT. Full variable domain (missing parts from reference TRBV7-6 and TRBJ2-3): GAGVSQSPRYKVTKRGQDVALRCDPISGHVSLYWYRQALGQGPEFLTYFNYEAQQDKSGLPNDRFSAERPEGSISTLTIQRTEQRDSAMYRCASSPGLEITDTQYFGPGTRLTVL.

This clone was seen once. This rearrangement joins TRBV9 to TRBJ1-1; TRBD1 matches at 9 bases. CDR1 and CDR2 from the germline V gene are SGDLS and YYNGEE. This CDR3 contains 14 residues. Trimming removed 3 bases from V and 3 bases from J; junction bases left unmatched: 3. The CDR3 nucleotides are TGTGCCAGCAGCGAAACAGGGGGCTACACTGAAGCTTTCTTT. Protein sequence: CASSETGGYTEAFF.

The chain uses TRBV2 and TRBJ1-5; 8 bases agree with TRBD1. This CDR3 region has 14 residues. Germline V gene data show CDR1 as SNHLY and CDR2 as FYNNEI. The trim removed 6 bases at V and 2 bases at J, leaving 3 bases unmatched. The DNA of the CDR3 is TGTGCCAGCAGCAGGGGGCGAGGCAATCAGCCCCAGCATTTT. Its translation: CASSRGRGNQPQHF. Full variable domain (missing parts from reference TRBV2 and TRBJ1-5): EPEVTQTPSHQVTQMGQEVILRCVPISNHLYFYWYRQILGQKVEFLVSFYNNEISEKSEIFDDQFSVERPDGSNFTLKIRSTKLEDSAMYFCASSRGRGNQPQHFGDGTRLSIL.

The V gene is TRBV2, the J gene TRBJ1-3; TRBD1 might be the D (6 bases). The ends were cut back, 6 bases at V and 3 bases at J, with 15 bases in the middle. The CDR3 totals 15 residues. CDR1 and CDR2 (germline): SNHLY, FYNNEI. The CDR3, as DNA: TGTGCCAGCAGGAATACAGGGACGGGTGGAAACACCATATATTTT. Protein product: CASRNTGTGGNTIYF.

The chain recombines TRBV9 with TRBJ1-2; 9 bases align to TRBD1. The CDR3 is made up of 13 amino acids. The germline V gene encodes CDR1 SGDLS and CDR2 YYNGEE. Trimming cost V 0 bases and J 8 bases; bases outside gene matches: 2. CDR3: CASSVGQGEGYTF. DNA of the CDR3: TGTGCCAGCAGCGTAGGACAGGGGGAAGGCTACACCTTC.

V gene TRBV27 combines with J gene TRBJ2-2; 8 bases match TRBD2. The CDR3 contains 15 residues. CDR1 is MNHEY, CDR2 SMNVEV, per germline (reference sequence). V was clipped by 6 bases and J by 4 bases; unmatched bases: 7. The CDR3 is CASRRHGGATGELFF. In nucleotides, the CDR3 is TGTGCCAGCAGACGACACGGGGGGGCCACCGGGGAGCTGTTTTTT.

The chain couples TRBV19 to TRBJ2-2, with 9 bases matching TRBD1. The V gene end was trimmed by 7 bases and the J gene end by 5 bases; junction bases not matched to a gene: 8. The germline CDR1 and CDR2 sequences are LNHDA and SQIVND (reference sequence). The CDR3 is made up of 15 amino acids. The CDR3 coding sequence is TGTGCCAGTATCGGGACAGGGAGACTAACCGGGGAGCTGTTTTTT. This gives the protein CASIGTGRLTGELFF.

This chain's CDR3 is CAITPTGYDTEAFF. DNA of the CDR3: TGTGCCATCACGCCGACAGGGTACGACACTGAAGCTTTCTTT. The V and J genes are TRBV10-3 and TRBJ1-1; 7 bases are a match to TRBD1. This CDR3 spans 14 amino acids. The V gene end was trimmed by 7 bases and the J gene end by 3 bases; junction bases not matched to a gene: 8. Germline CDR1 is ENHRY and CDR2 is SYGVKD.

The rearrangement links TRBV6-1 to TRBJ2-2; TRBD2 matches at 8 bases. The CDR3 is made up of 14 amino acids. J was trimmed by 4 bases and V by 4 bases; bases with no gene match: 2. The germline V gene has CDR1 MNHNS and CDR2 SASEGT. CDR3 sequence: CASSALAVTGELFF. The CDR3 DNA follows: TGTGCCAGCAGTGCACTAGCGGTCACCGGGGAGCTGTTTTTT.

This clone was counted a single time. The V call is TRBV30, the J call TRBJ1-3; 9 bases map to TRBD1. V lost 4 bases to trimming and J lost 4 bases; unmatched junction nucleotides: 11. CDR3 length: 16 residues. Germline CDR1 GTSNPN, CDR2 SVGIG (reference sequence). The CDR3 nucleotides are TGTGCCTGGACGACCCTGGGAGGGACAGGGGGAAACACCATATATTTT. It yields the protein CAWTTLGGTGGNTIYF.

This clone was found once. This chain joins TRBV7-9 and TRBJ1-1; no clear D gene. This CDR3 contains 13 residues. In germline, CDR1 is SEHNR, CDR2 FQNEAQ (reference sequence). Trimming left V 8 bases short and J 5 bases short, with 15 bases between. CDR3 nucleotides: TGTGCCAGCCGGATCTTGGAGGGTACTGAAGCTTTCTTT. Amino acids: CASRILEGTEAFF.

This sequence joins TRBV4-3 and TRBJ2-1; 10 nucleotides agree with TRBD1. V lost 4 bases to trimming and J lost 7 bases; unmatched junction nucleotides: 7. From germline, CDR1 is LGHNA and CDR2 YSLEER. This CDR3 is built from 15 residues. Here the CDR3 reads CASSPGTGDGNEQFF. The DNA for the CDR3 is TGCGCCAGCAGCCCCGGGACAGGGGATGGGAATGAGCAGTTCTTC.

The genes are TRBV7-2 and TRBJ2-7, with a tentative D call TRBD2 (6 bases). CDR1 and CDR2 (germline): SGHTA, FQGNSA. The CDR3 loop spans 14 amino acids. Trimming removed 2 bases from V and 4 bases from J, with 12 bases in between. The DNA for the CDR3 is TGTGCCAGCAGCTTACTTGGGGCGGGGTACGAGCAGTACTTC. Translation: CASSLLGAGYEQYF.

V gene TRBV6-5 combines with J gene TRBJ2-2; D perhaps matches TRBD1 (6 bases). Germline V gene lookup returns CDR1 MNHEY and CDR2 SVGAGI. V lost 6 bases and J 6 bases, leaving 14 bases between the germline ends. This CDR3 spans 14 amino acids. In DNA form, the CDR3 reads TGTGCCAGCAGCCCCACCAGGGGATCCGGGGAGCTGTTTTTT. This sequence encodes CASSPTRGSGELFF.

The chain couples TRBV7-6 to TRBJ2-3; 12 nucleotides match TRBD2. This CDR3 is built from 14 residues. With V trimmed by 5 bases and J by 12 bases, 9 bases remained unmatched. In germline, CDR1 is SGHVS, CDR2 FNYEAQ. The CDR3 protein is CASSASTSGGRQYF. The CDR3 nucleotides are TGTGCCAGCAGCGCCTCGACTAGCGGGGGACGACAGTATTTT. The entire variable domain, with the rest obtained from reference TRBV7-6 and TRBJ2-3, is as follows: GAGVSQSPRYKVTKRGQDVALRCDPISGHVSLYWYRQALGQGPEFLTYFNYEAQQDKSGLPNDRFSAERPEGSISTLTIQRTEQRDSAMYRCASSASTSGGRQYFGPGTRLTVL.

The chain couples TRBV6-6 to TRBJ1-5, with D tentatively TRBD1 (5 bases). There are 15 residues in the CDR3. Germline V CDR1 and CDR2: MNHNY, SVGAGI (reference sequence). Trimming took 0 bases from V and 6 from J, leaving 12 bases between them. DNA for the CDR3: TGTGCCAGCAGTTACTCGGGGACTCCAGGTCAGCCCCAGCATTTT. This sequence encodes CASSYSGTPGQPQHF.

The chain is built from TRBV7-2 and TRBJ2-7; 12 bases match TRBD2. Germline assignment: CDR1 SGHTA and CDR2 FQGNSA. The CDR3 extends over 14 amino acids. The trim removed 7 bases at V and 7 bases at J, leaving 8 bases unmatched. The CDR3 region is CASKTSGGPLEQYF. The CDR3 nucleotides are TGTGCCAGCAAGACTAGCGGGGGCCCTTTGGAGCAGTACTTC.

The rearrangement links TRBV4-1 to TRBJ2-3; perhaps TRBD1 as D (6 bases). The V gene lost 0 bases and the J gene lost 1 base, with 20 bases spanning the gap. Germline CDR1 and CDR2: MGHRA and YSYEKL. There are 19 residues in the CDR3. CDR3 sequence reads: CASSQDRTLPGQRTDTQYF. For the CDR3, the DNA is TGCGCCAGCAGCCAAGACCGAACCTTACCGGGACAACGCACAGATACGCAGTATTTT.

In the case of this clone: The identical CDR3 is also encoded by other nucleotide sequences in the sample. V is TRBV9 and J is TRBJ2-2; unclear D gene. Trimming removed 0 bases from V and 0 bases from J, with 3 bases in between. CDR1 and CDR2 (germline): SGDLS, YYNGEE. The CDR3 covers 14 residues. The CDR3: CASSVGANTGELFF. The CDR3 nucleotides read TGTGCCAGCAGCGTAGGAGCGAACACCGGGGAGCTGTTTTTT.

The CDR3: CASSLAGTSGQETQYF. CDR3 DNA: TGTGCCAGCAGCCTCGCCGGGACTAGCGGCCAAGAGACCCAGTACTTC. The chain uses TRBV11-2 and TRBJ2-5; TRBD2 agrees at 11 bases. Germline CDR1 is SGHAT and CDR2 is FQNNGV. The CDR3 totals 16 residues. V trimming: 5 bases; J trimming: 1 base; junction bases outside the gene matches: 6.